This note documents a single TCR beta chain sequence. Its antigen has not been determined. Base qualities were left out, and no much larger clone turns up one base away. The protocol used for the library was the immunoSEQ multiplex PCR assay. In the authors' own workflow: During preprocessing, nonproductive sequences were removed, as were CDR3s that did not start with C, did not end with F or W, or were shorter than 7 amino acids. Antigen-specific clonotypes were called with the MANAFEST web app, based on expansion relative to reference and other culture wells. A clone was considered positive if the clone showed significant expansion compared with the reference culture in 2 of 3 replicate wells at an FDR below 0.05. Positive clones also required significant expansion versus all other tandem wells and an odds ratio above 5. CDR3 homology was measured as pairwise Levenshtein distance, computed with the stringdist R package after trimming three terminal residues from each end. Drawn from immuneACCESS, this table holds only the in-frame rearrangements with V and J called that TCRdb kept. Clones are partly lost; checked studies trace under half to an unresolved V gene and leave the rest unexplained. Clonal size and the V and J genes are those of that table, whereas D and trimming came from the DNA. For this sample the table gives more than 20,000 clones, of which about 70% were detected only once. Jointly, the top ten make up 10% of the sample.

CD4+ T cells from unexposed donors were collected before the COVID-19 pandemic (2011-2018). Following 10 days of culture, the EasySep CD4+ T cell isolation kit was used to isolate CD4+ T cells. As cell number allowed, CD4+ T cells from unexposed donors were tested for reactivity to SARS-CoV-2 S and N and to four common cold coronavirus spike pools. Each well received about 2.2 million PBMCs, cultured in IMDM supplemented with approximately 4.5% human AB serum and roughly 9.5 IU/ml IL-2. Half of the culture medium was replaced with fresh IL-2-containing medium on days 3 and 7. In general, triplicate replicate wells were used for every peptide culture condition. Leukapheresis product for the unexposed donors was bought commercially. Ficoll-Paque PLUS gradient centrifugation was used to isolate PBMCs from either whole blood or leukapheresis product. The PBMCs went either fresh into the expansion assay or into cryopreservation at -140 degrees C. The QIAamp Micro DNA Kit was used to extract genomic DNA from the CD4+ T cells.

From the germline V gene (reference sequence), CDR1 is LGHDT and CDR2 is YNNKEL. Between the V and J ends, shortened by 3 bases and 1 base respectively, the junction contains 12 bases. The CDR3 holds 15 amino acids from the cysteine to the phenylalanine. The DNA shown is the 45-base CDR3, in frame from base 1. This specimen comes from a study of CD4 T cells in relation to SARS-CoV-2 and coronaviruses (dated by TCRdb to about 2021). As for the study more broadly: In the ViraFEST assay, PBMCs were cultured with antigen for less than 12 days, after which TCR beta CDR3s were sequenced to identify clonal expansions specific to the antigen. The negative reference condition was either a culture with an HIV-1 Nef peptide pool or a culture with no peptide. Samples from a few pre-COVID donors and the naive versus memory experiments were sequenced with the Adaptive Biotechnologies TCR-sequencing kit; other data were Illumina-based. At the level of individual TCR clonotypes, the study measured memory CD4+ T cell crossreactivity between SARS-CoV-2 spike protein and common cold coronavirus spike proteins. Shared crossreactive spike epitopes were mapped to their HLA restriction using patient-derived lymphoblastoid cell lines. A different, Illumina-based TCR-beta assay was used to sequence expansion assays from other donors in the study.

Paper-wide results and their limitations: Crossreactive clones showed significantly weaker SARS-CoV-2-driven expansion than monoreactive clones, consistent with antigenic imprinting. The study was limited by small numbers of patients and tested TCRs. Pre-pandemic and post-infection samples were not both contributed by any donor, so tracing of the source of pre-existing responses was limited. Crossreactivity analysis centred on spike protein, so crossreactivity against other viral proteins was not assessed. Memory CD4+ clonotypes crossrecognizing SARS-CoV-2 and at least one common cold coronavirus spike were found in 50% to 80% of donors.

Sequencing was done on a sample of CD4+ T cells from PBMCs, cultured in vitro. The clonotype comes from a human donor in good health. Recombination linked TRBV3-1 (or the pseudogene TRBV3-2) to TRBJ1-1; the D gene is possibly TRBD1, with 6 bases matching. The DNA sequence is TGTGCCAGCAGCCATTTCGGAGGGGGGAACACTGAAGCTTTCTTT. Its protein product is CASSHFGGGNTEAFF.